These 2 T cell receptor beta chains were sequenced from one sample in a study of human T cells and chemical hapten exposure. Described time point: patch test 1, 2 weeks after DPC sensitization. Documented treatment: therapeutic diphenylcyclopropenone sensitization with weekly scalp DPC. TCRdb called the RACE reads again in MiXCR, with one record for every CDR3 protein. In the table there are some 380,000 distinct CDR3 sequences, roughly 4.8% of which are singletons. Sample: whole blood, taken in connection with sensitization to the hapten diphenylcyclopropenone (DPC). Receptors were obtained from a woman in her 50s with alopecia areata. Some clones in this sample may be carry-over from other donors' samples.

This rearrangement joins TRBV7-2 to TRBJ2-3, with D perhaps matching TRBD2 (5 bases). CDR3 length: 12 amino acids. The V end lost 3 bases, the J end lost 8 bases, and 9 bases lay between the germline ends. In germline, CDR1 is SGHTA, CDR2 FQGNSA. The DNA for the CDR3 is TGTGCCAGCAGCTTCCGCCGGGGTACGCAGTATTTT. This codes for CASSFRRGTQYF.

The chain couples TRBV6-2 or TRBV6-3 to TRBJ2-1; D may be TRBD2 (5 bases). The V and J ends lost 0 bases and 5 bases respectively, with 8 bases between them. The length of the CDR3 is 14 residues. Germline V gene lookup returns CDR1 MNHEY and CDR2 SVGEGT. CDR3 residues: CASSYSIGDNEQFF. For the CDR3, the DNA is TGTGCCAGCAGTTACTCGATCGGGGACAATGAGCAGTTCTTC.